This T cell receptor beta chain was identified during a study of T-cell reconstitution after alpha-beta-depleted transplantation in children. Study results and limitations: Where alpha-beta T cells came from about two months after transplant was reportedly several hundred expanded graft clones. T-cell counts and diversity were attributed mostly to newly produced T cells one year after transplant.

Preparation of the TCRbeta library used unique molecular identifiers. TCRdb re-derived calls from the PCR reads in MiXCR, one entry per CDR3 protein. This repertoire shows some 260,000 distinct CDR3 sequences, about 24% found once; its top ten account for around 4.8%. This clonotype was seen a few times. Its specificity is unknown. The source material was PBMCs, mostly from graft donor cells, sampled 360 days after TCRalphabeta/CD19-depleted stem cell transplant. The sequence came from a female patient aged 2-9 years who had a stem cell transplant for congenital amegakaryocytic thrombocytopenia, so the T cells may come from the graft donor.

CDR3 sequence: CSASYVAGVRFGQYF. CDR3 DNA: TGCAGTGCTAGTTATGTAGCGGGAGTTCGTTTCGGGCAGTACTTC. The J gene is TRBJ2-7, the V gene TRBV20-1; 9 nucleotides match TRBD2. CDR1 is DFQATT and CDR2 is SNEGSKA in the germline V gene (reference sequence). Trimming at V came to 3 bases and at J to 9 bases, leaving 15 bases not matched to a gene. The CDR3 extends over 15 amino acids.